The text below deals with one TCR beta chain. The antigen is not known. The germline V gene encodes CDR1 SGDLS and CDR2 YYNGEE. V trimming: 3 bases; J trimming: 2 bases; junction bases outside the gene matches: 3. This CDR3 spans 15 amino acids. The table came from immunoSEQ multiplex PCR; TCRdb's copy has only in-frame clones and leaves some out. The sample has 660,000 or so clones, roughly 95% seen once; the top ten hold about 0.12%. CD8 cells regarded as naive lacked CD45RO, were positively chosen for CCR7, and omitted terminally differentiated effector memory CD45RA+ cells. This sample was included in a study of shared clonotypes between healthy human individuals. Study overall: Researchers assigned three CD4 naive, three CD4 memory, two CD8 naive and one CD8 memory plate to each donor.

Overall study findings and caveats: Generally, estimated richness proved larger in naive subsets than it did in memory subsets. Roughly 5% of naive CD4 clonotypes were common to four donors.

Sequenced material: naive CD8+ T cells sorted from blood. This receptor was taken from a woman aged 25 to 45 in good health. The genes are TRBV9 and TRBJ2-3, with TRBD2 matching 10 bases. The CDR3 loop reads CASSALAGATDTQYF. In nucleotides, the CDR3 is TGTGCCAGCAGCGCCCTAGCGGGGGCCACAGATACGCAGTATTTT.